A selection of T cell receptor beta chains follows, all from one sample in a study of blood T cell repertoires in COVID-19. Assay used: immunoSEQ multiplex PCR; TCRdb lists only in-frame clones, some missing. The table includes approximately 190,000 clones, under 90% detected once. Sequencing input: peripheral blood. These receptors all stem from a man aged 25-45 years with active or convalescent COVID-19. The CDR3 runs from the conserved cysteine through the conserved F or W. A D gene is named only where the DNA matches it firmly. The size entry is marked missing in some rows and otherwise reads once, few, many or a size class.

.	TRBJ2-5	few	TRBV11-2	TGTGCCAGCAGCTTAGTAGTTGGCCGCGGGCAAGAGACCCAGTACTTC	CASSLVVGRGQETQYF
.	TRBJ1-3	.	TRBV7-2	TGTGCCAGCAGCTCACAGGGATCTGGAAACACCATATATTTT	CASSSQGSGNTIYF
TRBD1	TRBJ2-5	.	TRBV7-7	TGTGCTAGCAGGCTGGGACAGGGACAAGAGACCCAGTACTTC	CASRLGQGQETQYF
TRBD1	TRBJ1-2	.	TRBV29-1	TGCAGCGTTGAAGATCAGGGACAGGGGGCAAGAGGCTACACCTTC	CSVEDQGQGARGYTF
TRBD2	TRBJ2-3	once	TRBV4-2	TGTGCCAGCAGCCGGGAGCGGGGCTCAGTCCCAGATACGCAGTATTTT	CASSRERGSVPDTQYF
TRBD2	TRBJ2-1	.	TRBV3-1/TRBV3-2	TGTGCCAGCAGCCAAGAGGTGACTAGCGGGGGGCCGAGAATGAGGCAGCAGTTCTTC	CASSQEVTSGGPRMRQQFF
.	TRBJ2-7	.	TRBV11-3	TGTGCCAGCAGCTTAGCCGGGTATACCTACGAGCAGTACTTC	CASSLAGYTYEQYF
TRBD1	TRBJ2-3	.	TRBV5-1	TGCGCCAGCAGCTTGTCGGCAGGGGGCCCAGATACGCAGTATTTT	CASSLSAGGPDTQYF
.	TRBJ1-2	.	TRBV30	TGTGCCTGGAGTGGGGAATACAGGGATCGCTATGGCTACACCTTC	CAWSGEYRDRYGYTF
TRBD2	TRBJ2-1	.	TRBV5-5	TGTGCCAGCAGCTCCCCCGGGACTAGCTCCTACAATGAGCAGTTCTTC	CASSSPGTSSYNEQFF
.	TRBJ1-3	.	TRBV6-6	TGTGCCAGCACGCGGCAGGGCAGGAACACCATATATTTT	CASTRQGRNTIYF
.	TRBJ1-4	.	TRBV14	TGTGCCAGCAGCTTTCGACGGGGGGAGGCTAATGAAAAACTGTTTTTT	CASSFRRGEANEKLFF
.	TRBJ1-1	.	TRBV12-3/TRBV12-4	TGTGCCAGCAGTTTAGTTTCCGGGGCTGAAGCTTTCTTT	CASSLVSGAEAFF
TRBD1	TRBJ1-1	.	TRBV28	TGTGCCAGCAGTTTATGGGGACAGGAGACGGCTGAAGCTTTCTTT	CASSLWGQETAEAFF
.	TRBJ2-7	once	TRBV19	TGTGCCAGTAGTTGGAGACGGGACTACGAGCAGTACTTC	CASSWRRDYEQYF
.	TRBJ1-4	.	TRBV6-5	TGTGCCAGCAGACCCTCCGGGACAGAAAAACTGTTTTTT	CASRPSGTEKLFF
.	TRBJ1-2	once	TRBV6-5	TGTGCCAGCAGTCCGGGAGGTTCAACCTTC	CASSPGGSTF
.	TRBJ1-2	.	TRBV12-3/TRBV12-4	TGTGCCAGCACCTGGACTATCGGCTACACCTTC	CASTWTIGYTF
.	TRBJ2-2	.	TRBV19	TGTGCCAGTAGTATGTCCAACAGCTTCACCGGGGAGCTGTTTTTT	CASSMSNSFTGELFF
TRBD1	TRBJ2-1	.	TRBV11-3	TGTGCCAGCAGCCCCGGGACAGCCTACAATGAGCAGTTCTTC	CASSPGTAYNEQFF
.	TRBJ1-2	.	TRBV9	TGTGCCAGCAGCGAAGCCCAGGGAAACTATGGCTACACCTTC	CASSEAQGNYGYTF
.	TRBJ2-3	.	TRBV3-1/TRBV3-2	TGTGCCAGCAGCCGACAGGCCACAGATACGCAGTATTTT	CASSRQATDTQYF
TRBD1	TRBJ1-4	.	TRBV6-5	TGTGCCAGCAGGAAGACAGGGGGCGCGAATGAAAAACTGTTTTTT	CASRKTGGANEKLFF
TRBD2	TRBJ2-5	few	TRBV4-1	TGCGCCAGCAGCCAGGCACTAGCGGGGGGCGGAGGGACCCAGTACTTC	CASSQALAGGGGTQYF
.	TRBJ2-6	.	TRBV6-5	TGTGCCAGCACCGCCGGGTCTGGGGCCAACGTCCTGACTTTC	CASTAGSGANVLTF
.	TRBJ1-3	.	TRBV24-1	TGTGCCACCAGTGAAGAGGGTCGCACCTATTTT	CATSEEGRTYF
.	TRBJ2-7	.	TRBV24-1	TGTGCCACCGGGGCGGGACAGTCCTACGAGCAGTACTTC	CATGAGQSYEQYF
.	TRBJ1-4	.	TRBV24-1	TGTGCCACCAGTGATTTCATGGGGGGAACTAATGAAAAACTGTTTTTT	CATSDFMGGTNEKLFF